This T cell receptor (beta chain) was identified in a study of T cells after yellow fever vaccination. Findings and limits, study-wide: Boosting was followed by the reappearance of most primary-vaccination clones (about 96% CD4, 70% to 90% CD8). Clonotype sharing between CD4 and CD8 compartments was small. A secondary response was less intense yet reached its peak sooner, at day 5 versus 15.

Regarding this clonotype: The antigen remains undetermined.

Making TCR cDNA involved 5'RACE template switching, which added UMIs and a universal primer site. TCRdb re-analysed the 5' RACE reads in MiXCR, keeping a single row per CDR3 protein. The table includes fewer than 500,000 distinct CDR3 sequences, approximately 19% detected once. There are 14 residues in the CDR3. V was shortened by 2 bases and J by 2 bases, with 9 bases between the two germline ends. Germline CDR1 KGHSH, CDR2 LQKENI. The input for sequencing was PBMCs, taken before the yellow fever booster vaccination. The origin of this receptor is a man between 18 and 35 years old who received the YFV17D yellow fever vaccine. The V call is TRBV18, the J call TRBJ1-1; D is unresolved. CDR3 protein: CASSPMNSNTEAFF. CDR3 sequence (DNA): TGTGCCAGCTCACCAATGAACTCTAACACTGAAGCTTTCTTT.